The rows below give T cell receptor beta chains drawn from one sample of a study of blood T cells in healthy people across ages. Each CDR3 protein is one row after TCRdb ran MiXCR on the 5' RACE reads. Among around 2 million distinct CDR3 sequences, 30% to 40% were seen once, and the ten largest hold 20% to 25%. The sample taken for sequencing was blood. These receptors all stem from a human donor in good health. The CDR3 runs from the conserved cysteine through the conserved F or W. Each record gives: clone size, V gene, D gene, J gene, CDR3 DNA, CDR3 protein. D genes are given only for firm matches. Rows give clone size only sometimes, using once, few, many, or a class for an expanded clone.

-	TRBV15	-	TRBJ1-1	TGTGCCACCAGCAGAGAATTGAGGCAATTAGGGTCTGACACTGAAGCTTTCTTT	CATSRELRQLGSDTEAFF
few	TRBV29-1	-	TRBJ2-3	TGCAGCGTTGTTGCTCCCCCGGGAACAGATACGCAGTATTTT	CSVVAPPGTDTQYF
-	TRBV5-1	-	TRBJ1-2	TGCGCCTGCAGCCTAACGACAGGAGGCTATGGCTACACCTTC	CACSLTTGGYGYTF
-	TRBV12-3/TRBV12-4	TRBD2	TRBJ2-1	TGTGCCAGCATTCTTTCAGCGGGGGGTTCGGATGAGCAGTTCTTC	CASILSAGGSDEQFF
-	TRBV12-3/TRBV12-4	TRBD1	TRBJ2-3	TGTGCCAGCACCGGGGACAGGGCTCTAGGTACGCAGTATTTT	CASTGDRALGTQYF
many	TRBV7-6	-	TRBJ2-3	TGTGCCAGCAGCTATCATGCGGGGCCTAGCACAGATACGCAGTATTTT	CASSYHAGPSTDTQYF
few	TRBV9	-	TRBJ1-2	TGTGCCAGCAGCGTAGTCGGGGGCCGTGGCTACACCTTC	CASSVVGGRGYTF
-	TRBV11-2	TRBD1	TRBJ2-7	TGTGCCAGCAACCCGGACCGTACGAGACAGGGCTCCTACGAGCAGTACTTC	CASNPDRTRQGSYEQYF
few	TRBV11-1	TRBD1	TRBJ1-2	TGTGCCAGCAGCTTAGGCGCAGGGGGCTTCGGCTACACCTTC	CASSLGAGGFGYTF
-	TRBV4-3	-	TRBJ1-1	TGCGCCAGCAGCCAAGATTTATTCGAGTCTGAAGCTTTCTTT	CASSQDLFESEAFF
-	TRBV7-2	TRBD2	TRBJ2-3	TGTGCCAGCAGCCTAGGCTTAGCGGGGGGGCGTGATACGCAGTATTTT	CASSLGLAGGRDTQYF
-	TRBV3-1	-	TRBJ1-4	TGTGCCAGCAGCCAGGAATATACCAGGCGACTGTTTTTT	CASSQEYTRRLFF
once	TRBV5-1	-	TRBJ1-6	TGCGCCAGCAGCCTACAGGATTCCTATAATTCACCCCTCCACTTT	CASSLQDSYNSPLHF
-	TRBV27	-	TRBJ1-5	TGTGCCAGCAGTGGGGCTCGGGACGGAAGCACTCAGCCCCAGCATTTT	CASSGARDGSTQPQHF
-	TRBV20-1	-	TRBJ2-6	TGCAGTGCCCTGATAGCGTGGGGGTCCGAATACTCTGGGGCCAACGTCCTGACTTTC	CSALIAWGSEYSGANVLTF
-	TRBV12-3/TRBV12-4	TRBD1	TRBJ2-1	TGTGCCAGCAGTCTTTGGACAGGGTCTAGAAACAATGAGCAGTTCTTC	CASSLWTGSRNNEQFF
-	TRBV5-1	TRBD2	TRBJ2-1	TGCGCCAGCAGCCTCCAAATAGCGGGGGCCCACAATGAGCAGTTCTTC	CASSLQIAGAHNEQFF
many	TRBV29-1	-	TRBJ2-5	TGCAGCGTTCGGGACCCTAACCAAGAGACCCAGTACTTC	CSVRDPNQETQYF
-	TRBV7-2	TRBD2	TRBJ2-3	TGTGCCAGCAGCATAACTAGCGGGGGGGCCACAGATACGCAGTATTTT	CASSITSGGATDTQYF
-	TRBV13	-	TRBJ2-2	TGTGCCAGCAGCTTTCATGCCGGGGAGCTGTTTTTT	CASSFHAGELFF
few	TRBV4-2	-	TRBJ1-2	TGTGCCAGCAGCCACCTTCCGGGAAAAGGACCGGGTGGCTACACCTTC	CASSHLPGKGPGGYTF
-	TRBV7-2	-	TRBJ1-2	TGTGCCAGCAGCTTATCTCGGACAGCTAACTATGGCTACACCTTC	CASSLSRTANYGYTF
few	TRBV10-3	TRBD2	TRBJ2-3	TGTGCCATCAGAAGCGGGGGGGCCAGCACAGATACGCAGTATTTT	CAIRSGGASTDTQYF
-	TRBV29-1	-	TRBJ2-2	TGCAGCGTTGAAGATCTTAGCGCCGGGGAGCTGTTTTTT	CSVEDLSAGELFF
-	TRBV15	TRBD2	TRBJ2-3	TGTGCCACCAGCAGCAAGAGCGGGGGGCTCGATGATACGCAGTATTTT	CATSSKSGGLDDTQYF
-	TRBV7-3	-	TRBJ2-1	TGTGCCAGCAGCCCAGGGGGGGGATCAGTAGATGAGCAGTTCTTC	CASSPGGGSVDEQFF
few	TRBV9	-	TRBJ1-3	TGTGCCAGCAGCGTAGGTTTTGTGGAGGACGCAATCTCTGGAAACACCATATATTTT	CASSVGFVEDAISGNTIYF
few	TRBV6-2/TRBV6-3	-	TRBJ2-7	TGTGCCAGCAGTTGGAGCTCACTATCCTACGAGCAGTACTTC	CASSWSSLSYEQYF
-	TRBV14	-	TRBJ2-7	TGTGCCAGCAGCCAAGCGACCAGGCAGTACTTC	CASSQATRQYF
-	TRBV2	TRBD1	TRBJ2-3	TGTGCCAGCATGGACAGGGTCACAGATACGCAGTATTTT	CASMDRVTDTQYF
-	TRBV4-2	TRBD2	TRBJ2-1	TGTGCCAGCAGCCAAGATACTACACTAGCGGGGGTCAATGAGCAGTTCTTC	CASSQDTTLAGVNEQFF
-	TRBV6-5	TRBD2	TRBJ2-7	TGTGCCAGCAGTTACTCGACTCGGGGGGAAGGCGAGCAGTACTTC	CASSYSTRGEGEQYF
-	TRBV11-2	-	TRBJ1-2	TGTGCCAGCAGCTCGGTGGACTATGGCTACACCTTC	CASSSVDYGYTF
-	TRBV29-1	TRBD2	TRBJ2-3	TGCAGCGTTGAAGGGGTCGTTTCGGTAACTAGCGGGTCTAGCACAGATACGCAGTATTTT	CSVEGVVSVTSGSSTDTQYF
-	TRBV7-2	-	TRBJ1-5	TGTGCCAGCAGCTTAGCGAGTATCAGCAATCAGCCCCAGCATTTT	CASSLASISNQPQHF
-	TRBV4-3	-	TRBJ2-3	TGCGCCAGCAGCCCCGGCCCCCAGGGAGATACGCAGTATTTT	CASSPGPQGDTQYF
-	TRBV29-1	TRBD2	TRBJ2-2	TGCAGCGTTACTAGCGGGGGGAACACCGGGGAGCTGTTTTTT	CSVTSGGNTGELFF
few	TRBV24-1	TRBD1	TRBJ1-5	TGTGCCACCAGTGACTCCGGGACAGGATTAAATCAGCCCCAGCATTTT	CATSDSGTGLNQPQHF
few	TRBV18	-	TRBJ2-5	TGTGCCAGCTCACCACCGGGGAGCGAGTCGACCCAGTACTTC	CASSPPGSESTQYF
-	TRBV28	-	TRBJ2-5	TGTGCCAGCTGTTCGGTGGGGGGACAAGAGACCCAGTACTTC	CASCSVGGQETQYF
few	TRBV27	-	TRBJ1-2	TGTGCCAGCAGTATGTTGGGTCTTTATGGCTACACCTTC	CASSMLGLYGYTF
-	TRBV20-1	-	TRBJ1-4	TGCAGTGGATGGTGGGGGAGAGGAAAACTGTTTTTT	CSGWWGRGKLFF
-	TRBV9	-	TRBJ2-5	TGTGCCAGCAGCCGACAACAGGGAAGGGAGACCCAGTACTTC	CASSRQQGRETQYF
-	TRBV5-1	-	TRBJ2-7	TGCGCCAGCAGCTTGCGTTCTCCGGGGGACGGCTACGAGCAGTACTTC	CASSLRSPGDGYEQYF
-	TRBV4-3	-	TRBJ1-2	TGCGCCAGCAGCCAAGAGGCGGGGGAGGAATATGGCTACACCTTC	CASSQEAGEEYGYTF
few	TRBV4-3	-	TRBJ2-3	TGCGCCAGCAGCCAGGATATGGTACGCACAGATACGCAGTATTTT	CASSQDMVRTDTQYF
many	TRBV9	-	TRBJ2-3	TGTGCCACCACGAGGGGGGAGAGCACAGATACGCAGTATTTT	CATTRGESTDTQYF
-	TRBV5-1	TRBD2	TRBJ2-3	TGCGCCAGCAGCCAACTAGCGGGGCTGGCAGATACGCAGTATTTT	CASSQLAGLADTQYF
few	TRBV6-5	-	TRBJ2-7	TGTGCCAGCAGCAGGGGGGTAAACGAGCAGTACTTC	CASSRGVNEQYF
-	TRBV7-2	TRBD1	TRBJ2-5	TGTGCCAGCAGCCCCTTCTACAGACAGGGCCAAGAGACCCAGTACTTC	CASSPFYRQGQETQYF
few	TRBV30	TRBD1	TRBJ2-7	TGTGCCTGGAGCAGAACAGGGGACGAGCAGTACTTC	CAWSRTGDEQYF
few	TRBV11-2	-	TRBJ2-3	TGTGCCAGCAGCTTAGATAAAGGGTGGACAGATACGCAGTATTTT	CASSLDKGWTDTQYF
-	TRBV7-2	-	TRBJ2-2	TGTGCCAGCAGCTTAGAGGGCAGCTCGAACACCGGGGAGCTGTTTTTT	CASSLEGSSNTGELFF
-	TRBV7-9	TRBD1	TRBJ2-5	TGTGCCAGCAGCTTAGAGGGACAGACGTACTTC	CASSLEGQTYF
-	TRBV20-1	TRBD1	TRBJ1-2	TGCAGTGCTAGAGGGATCAGGGGGGAGTATGGCTACACCTTC	CSARGIRGEYGYTF
-	TRBV7-2	-	TRBJ2-1	TGTGCCAGCAGCTTACGGGCGGCCGGGGATGAGCAGTTCTTC	CASSLRAAGDEQFF